Listed below are T cell receptor beta chains from one sample, sequenced in a study of blood T cell repertoires in COVID-19. Libraries were prepared by immunoSEQ multiplex PCR; TCRdb keeps only in-frame clonotypes and omits some of them. The table records roughly 100,000 clones, less than 95% of them present only once. The sequencing input was peripheral blood. Every receptor here comes from a man in his fifties or sixties with acute or convalescent COVID-19. Each CDR3 is given with its conserved first and last residue. The D gene is left open where the match is weak. The size field is filled for only some rows; it gives once, few, many or a size class.

d_gene: TRBD1; v_gene: TRBV5-4; abundance: .; j_gene: TRBJ1-2; CDR3nt: TGTGCCAGCAGTCGACAGGGCTACTATGGCTACACCTTC; CDR3aa: CASSRQGYYGYTF
d_gene: .; v_gene: TRBV24-1; abundance: .; j_gene: TRBJ2-1; CDR3nt: TGTGCCACCAGTGACCCCGGGAACTACAATGAGCAGTTCTTC; CDR3aa: CATSDPGNYNEQFF
d_gene: TRBD2; v_gene: TRBV5-1; abundance: .; j_gene: TRBJ2-7; CDR3nt: TGCGCCAGCAGCTTGGGACTAGCGGGAGCTGCGCAGTACTTC; CDR3aa: CASSLGLAGAAQYF
d_gene: .; v_gene: TRBV24-1; abundance: .; j_gene: TRBJ1-2; CDR3nt: TGTGCCACCAGTGCCAGGGAGGCCTATGGCTACACCTTC; CDR3aa: CATSAREAYGYTF
d_gene: TRBD1; v_gene: TRBV2; abundance: .; j_gene: TRBJ2-5; CDR3nt: TGTGCCAGCAGCTCCGGGACAGTACCGCAAGAGACCCAGTACTTC; CDR3aa: CASSSGTVPQETQYF
d_gene: TRBD1; v_gene: TRBV10-3; abundance: .; j_gene: TRBJ1-1; CDR3nt: TGTGCCATCAGTGGACAGGGTAGAAGCACTGAAGCTTTCTTT; CDR3aa: CAISGQGRSTEAFF
d_gene: .; v_gene: TRBV7-8; abundance: .; j_gene: TRBJ2-7; CDR3nt: TGTGCCAGCAGCCTAGCACAACACCCCTACGAGCAGTACTTC; CDR3aa: CASSLAQHPYEQYF
d_gene: TRBD1; v_gene: TRBV19; abundance: .; j_gene: TRBJ1-5; CDR3nt: TGTGCCAGTAGTATTGGGACAGGGGGCGGCAATCAGCCCCAGCATTTT; CDR3aa: CASSIGTGGGNQPQHF
d_gene: TRBD2; v_gene: TRBV6-5; abundance: .; j_gene: TRBJ2-7; CDR3nt: TGTGCCAGCAGTTACGATCTAGCGGGTTACTACGAGCAGTACTTC; CDR3aa: CASSYDLAGYYEQYF
d_gene: .; v_gene: TRBV7-6; abundance: .; j_gene: TRBJ2-5; CDR3nt: TGTGCCAGCAGCTCCCCTCAAGAGACCCAGTACTTC; CDR3aa: CASSSPQETQYF
d_gene: .; v_gene: TRBV5-4; abundance: .; j_gene: TRBJ2-7; CDR3nt: TGTGCCAGCAGCTTAGCTACAGGCTACGAGCAGTACTTC; CDR3aa: CASSLATGYEQYF
d_gene: .; v_gene: TRBV3-1/TRBV3-2; abundance: .; j_gene: TRBJ1-1; CDR3nt: TGTGCCAGCAGCCAAGATGGAGTGAACACTGAAGCTTTCTTT; CDR3aa: CASSQDGVNTEAFF
d_gene: TRBD2; v_gene: TRBV19; abundance: .; j_gene: TRBJ2-3; CDR3nt: TGTGCCAGTAGTATGCGGTCCCTAGCGGGAGGAGGGGATACGCAGTATTTT; CDR3aa: CASSMRSLAGGGDTQYF
d_gene: TRBD1; v_gene: TRBV2; abundance: .; j_gene: TRBJ1-2; CDR3nt: TGTGCCAGCAGTGAAGGGGACAGACGAGGCGGCTACACCTTC; CDR3aa: CASSEGDRRGGYTF
d_gene: .; v_gene: TRBV6-1; abundance: .; j_gene: TRBJ2-1; CDR3nt: TGTGCCAGCAGTGAAGAGGAGCTACCCCCCTACAATGAGCAGTTCTTC; CDR3aa: CASSEEELPPYNEQFF
d_gene: TRBD1; v_gene: TRBV9; abundance: .; j_gene: TRBJ2-1; CDR3nt: TGTGCCAGCAGCCCCTCGGACAGGGCAAATGAGCAGTTCTTC; CDR3aa: CASSPSDRANEQFF
d_gene: .; v_gene: TRBV27; abundance: .; j_gene: TRBJ1-3; CDR3nt: TGTGCCAGCAGTTTGGGGGGGGCGAGGTCTGGAAACACCATATATTTT; CDR3aa: CASSLGGARSGNTIYF
d_gene: .; v_gene: TRBV5-1; abundance: .; j_gene: TRBJ2-5; CDR3nt: TGCGCCAGCAGCTTGGGTTGGGTAGCGGTTACCTCGGGGGAGACCCAGTACTTC; CDR3aa: CASSLGWVAVTSGETQYF
d_gene: TRBD2; v_gene: TRBV7-6; abundance: .; j_gene: TRBJ2-4; CDR3nt: TGTGCCAGCAGCTTAGGGGGACTAGCGGGAGTTACCAAAAACATTCAGTACTTC; CDR3aa: CASSLGGLAGVTKNIQYF
d_gene: .; v_gene: TRBV11-2; abundance: .; j_gene: TRBJ1-2; CDR3nt: TGTGCCAGCAGCTCCAACGGTCCGAACTATGGCTACACCTTC; CDR3aa: CASSSNGPNYGYTF
d_gene: TRBD1; v_gene: TRBV7-9; abundance: .; j_gene: TRBJ1-2; CDR3nt: TGTGCCAGCAGCTTGGGACAGGGGGCTAGGAGGGGCTACACCTTC; CDR3aa: CASSLGQGARRGYTF
d_gene: .; v_gene: TRBV29-1; abundance: .; j_gene: TRBJ2-4; CDR3nt: TGCAGCGCGGGTGAGAACATTCAGTACTTC; CDR3aa: CSAGENIQYF
d_gene: .; v_gene: TRBV6-1; abundance: few; j_gene: TRBJ1-2; CDR3nt: TGTGCCAGCAGTGACAGGGTTGGCTACACCTTC; CDR3aa: CASSDRVGYTF
d_gene: .; v_gene: TRBV4-1; abundance: .; j_gene: TRBJ1-2; CDR3nt: TGCGCCAGCAGCCAAGATCGTGACTATGGCTACACCTTC; CDR3aa: CASSQDRDYGYTF
d_gene: .; v_gene: TRBV6-5; abundance: .; j_gene: TRBJ2-7; CDR3nt: TGTGCCAGCAGTTACTCGACAGAGCCTCACTACGAGCAGTACTTC; CDR3aa: CASSYSTEPHYEQYF
d_gene: .; v_gene: TRBV11-2; abundance: .; j_gene: TRBJ1-1; CDR3nt: TGTGCCAGCAGCTTAGAGGCAGGGTTCTTATGGGGCGAAGCTTTCTTT; CDR3aa: CASSLEAGFLWGEAFF
d_gene: .; v_gene: TRBV10-3; abundance: .; j_gene: TRBJ1-4; CDR3nt: TGTGCCTCGCGGGGGGGGACGGGGAAACTGTTTTTT; CDR3aa: CASRGGTGKLFF
d_gene: .; v_gene: TRBV19; abundance: once; j_gene: TRBJ2-3; CDR3nt: TGTGCCAGTCTCGACAGGAATGGAGTAGCCCCAGGCACAGATACGCAGTATTTT; CDR3aa: CASLDRNGVAPGTDTQYF
d_gene: .; v_gene: TRBV7-2; abundance: .; j_gene: TRBJ2-4; CDR3nt: TGTGCCAGCAGCCCTACCACAGCAGGGCAAAACATTCAGTACTTC; CDR3aa: CASSPTTAGQNIQYF
d_gene: .; v_gene: TRBV12-3/TRBV12-4; abundance: .; j_gene: TRBJ1-2; CDR3nt: TGTGCCAGCAGTTACAGGGCCAACTATGGCTACACCTTC; CDR3aa: CASSYRANYGYTF
d_gene: .; v_gene: TRBV6-5; abundance: once; j_gene: TRBJ1-2; CDR3nt: TGTGCCAGCAGTTACTCTAGCGGCGGCTATGGCTACACCTTC; CDR3aa: CASSYSSGGYGYTF
d_gene: .; v_gene: TRBV6-6; abundance: .; j_gene: TRBJ2-3; CDR3nt: TGTGCCAGCAAACAGCCCAGCACAGATACGCAGTATTTT; CDR3aa: CASKQPSTDTQYF
d_gene: .; v_gene: TRBV19; abundance: .; j_gene: TRBJ2-2; CDR3nt: TGTGCCAGTATCGTAAGGGGCCCTCTCTCTAACACCGGGGAGCTGTTTTTT; CDR3aa: CASIVRGPLSNTGELFF
d_gene: TRBD1; v_gene: TRBV6-5; abundance: .; j_gene: TRBJ1-1; CDR3nt: TGTGCCAGCAGACTGGGACAGGGGGCCACTGAAGCTTTCTTT; CDR3aa: CASRLGQGATEAFF